The 6 T cell receptor beta chains below all came from one sample that was sequenced in a study of OX40 agonist ivuxolimab in advanced cancers. Produced via immunoSEQ multiplex PCR; TCRdb's table is partial and in-frame only. Of 40,000 to 60,000 clones detected, roughly 79% appear once; the ten largest clones hold 5.5% to 7%. Material: CD4+ or CD8+ T cells sorted from blood, obtained in a trial of the OX40 agonist ivuxolimab. These receptors were collected from an adult with an advanced solid tumor such as melanoma, head and neck, liver or kidney cancer.

The chain couples TRBV7-2 to TRBJ2-3, with D unresolved. The V and J ends lost 7 bases and 6 bases respectively, with 20 bases between them. The CDR3 totals 15 residues. Germline assignment: CDR1 SGHTA and CDR2 FQGNSA. CDR3 amino acids: CASTQRWMGSDTQYF. The CDR3 DNA follows: TGTGCCAGCACTCAAAGGTGGATGGGCAGTGATACGCAGTATTTT.

The V gene is TRBV7-9, the J gene TRBJ1-1; the match to TRBD1 covers 9 bases. This CDR3 has 13 residues. Germline CDR1 reads SEHNR; CDR2 reads FQNEAQ (reference sequence). V shed 3 bases, J shed 6 bases, and the junction held 2 bases outside the gene matches. The CDR3 loop is CASSFDRGAEAFF. The CDR3 region has the DNA TGTGCCAGCAGCTTCGACAGGGGGGCTGAAGCTTTCTTT.

This sequence joins TRBV11-2 and TRBJ1-4; D is possibly TRBD1 (5 bases). Trimming left V 4 bases short and J 5 bases short, with 8 bases between. Germline CDR1 and CDR2: SGHAT and FQNNGV. The CDR3 totals 13 residues. CDR3 residues: CASSSGGNEKLFF. In DNA form, the CDR3 reads TGTGCCAGCAGCTCGGGGGGGAATGAAAAACTGTTTTTT.

The chain uses TRBV11-2 and TRBJ2-1, with 12 nucleotides matching TRBD2. Germline loops: CDR1 SGHAT, CDR2 FQNNGV. This CDR3 region has 16 residues. Unmatched junction bases numbered 6, after V lost 5 bases and J lost 4 bases. The CDR3 nucleotides are TGTGCCAGCAGCGTACTAGCGGGGGGAGTATACAATGAGCAGTTCTTC. Its translation: CASSVLAGGVYNEQFF.

This chain connects TRBV6-1 to TRBJ2-7, with 9 bases lining up with TRBD2. Germline values: CDR1 MNHNS, CDR2 SASEGT. J gave up 4 bases and V 11 bases, and 9 bases lay outside the gene matches. The CDR3 consists of 13 residues. CDR3 sequence reads: CAAGASGVYEQYV. CDR3 bases: TGTGCCGCGGGAGCTAGCGGGGTGTACGAGCAGTACGTC.

This clone was picked up one time. V and J are TRBV5-8 and TRBJ2-2; D gene ambiguous. Deletions cut 0 bases from V and 5 bases from J, with 8 bases between. Germline CDR1 SGHTS, CDR2 YDEGEE. CDR3 length: 14 residues. Written as DNA, the CDR3 is TGTGCCAGCAGCTTGGAAGCGACTACCGGGGAGCTGTTTTTT. It specifies CASSLEATTGELFF.